Below, 5 T cell receptor beta chains from the same sample are listed, as sequenced in a study of CD8+CD57+ T cells in acquired aplastic anemia. According to the study, genomic DNA was the template for TCR beta VDJ and CDR3 profiling. A single record per CDR3 protein comes from TCRdb applying MiXCR to the reads. The profile shows tens of thousands of distinct CDR3 sequences, under 50% of them singletons. What was sequenced was sorted CD4+, CD8+, or CD8+CD57+ T cells (not recorded which) from PBMCs. The receptors were gathered from a human donor in good health, serving as a control.

This sequence joins TRBV19 and TRBJ2-3; 11 nucleotides line up with TRBD2. This CDR3 is built from 15 residues. J was trimmed by 0 bases and V by 6 bases; bases with no gene match: 2. Germline V gives CDR1 LNHDA, CDR2 SQIVND (reference sequence). The CDR3 here is CASRPSGGSTDTQYF. The CDR3 coding sequence is TGTGCCAGTAGGCCTAGCGGGGGGAGCACAGATACGCAGTATTTT.

This sequence joins TRBV20-1 and TRBJ2-2, with D tentatively TRBD1 (5 bases). Germline CDR1 is DFQATT and CDR2 is SNEGSKA (reference sequence). The CDR3 runs 16 residues. V lost 1 base and J lost 0, with 12 bases in between. The CDR3 region has the DNA TGCAGTGCTAGAGTCGTGACAGCCACGAACACCGGGGAGCTGTTTTTT. Its protein is CSARVVTATNTGELFF.

The table lists this clonotype with a few counts. The V call is TRBV15, the J call TRBJ1-2; TRBD1 might be the D (6 bases). The CDR3 is made up of 13 amino acids. V shed 4 bases and J shed 8 bases, with 14 bases lying between them. CDR1 is LNHNV, CDR2 YYDKDF, per germline (reference sequence). The CDR3 spells CATSTDRQFGYTF. The CDR3 nucleotides are TGTGCCACCAGCACCGACAGGCAATTCGGCTACACCTTC.

This clonotype appeared many times. The rearrangement links TRBV12-3 or TRBV12-4 to TRBJ2-7, with 10 bases that match TRBD2. CDR3 length equals 14 residues. After removal of 4 bases from V and 3 bases from J, the junction contained 3 bases not matched to a gene. The CDR3 region is CASSSGTSVYEQYF. The CDR3 coding sequence is TGTGCCAGCAGTTCCGGGACTAGCGTCTACGAGCAGTACTTC.

The chain is built from TRBV20-1 and TRBJ2-3; 11 bases match TRBD2. CDR1 is DFQATT and CDR2 is SNEGSKA in the germline V gene (reference sequence). Trimming cost V 1 base and J 0 bases; bases outside gene matches: 9. The CDR3 contains 18 residues. CDR3 loop: CSARGETSGTKSTDTQYF. The CDR3 DNA reads TGCAGTGCTAGAGGGGAGACTAGCGGGACTAAAAGCACAGATACGCAGTATTTT.